This TCR beta chain is drawn from a study of T cell responses to AZD1222 COVID-19 vaccine. This clone was counted once. What it recognizes is unknown. Clones were sequenced by immunoSEQ multiplex PCR, and TCRdb holds only the in-frame ones, with some missing. This table holds around 28,000 clones, under 90% found once. Regarding the study as a whole: At baseline, seropositivity was found in only five or six AZD1222 recipients. Among vaccine-associated CD4 TCRs, coverage spanned spike, with dominance at 160-218 and 743-854. Donors were mostly white British, more females; clonal diversity possibly underestimated. Researchers took repertoire samples only after the peak T cell response had come.

The CDR3 spans 15 residues. V was trimmed by 4 bases and J by 4 bases, leaving 16 bases between them. Germline CDR1 is SEHNR and CDR2 is FQNEAQ (reference sequence). The source of this sequence is an adult in good health. The sample in question was peripheral blood, obtained on day 0 of AZD1222 vaccination. V and J are TRBV7-9 and TRBJ2-5, with D unresolved. The CDR3 loop is CASSSYAEHRETQYF. The CDR3 DNA reads as TGTGCCAGCAGCTCCTATGCGGAACACAGAGAGACCCAGTACTTC.